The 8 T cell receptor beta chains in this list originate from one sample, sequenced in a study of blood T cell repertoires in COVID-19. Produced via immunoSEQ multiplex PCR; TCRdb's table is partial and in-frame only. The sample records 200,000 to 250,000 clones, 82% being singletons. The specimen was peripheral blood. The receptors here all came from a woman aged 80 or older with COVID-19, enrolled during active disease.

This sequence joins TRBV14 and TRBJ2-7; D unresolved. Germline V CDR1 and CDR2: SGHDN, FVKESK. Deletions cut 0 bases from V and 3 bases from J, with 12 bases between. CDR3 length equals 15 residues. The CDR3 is CASSQDAARFYEQYF. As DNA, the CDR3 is TGTGCCAGCAGCCAAGATGCGGCTCGTTTCTACGAGCAGTACTTC.

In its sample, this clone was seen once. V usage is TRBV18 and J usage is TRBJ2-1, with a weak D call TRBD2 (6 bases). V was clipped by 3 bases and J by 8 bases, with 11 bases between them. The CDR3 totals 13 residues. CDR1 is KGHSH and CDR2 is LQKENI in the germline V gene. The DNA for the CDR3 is TGTGCCAGCTCACCCGGCAGGGAGGATGAGCAGTTCTTC. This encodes CASSPGREDEQFF.

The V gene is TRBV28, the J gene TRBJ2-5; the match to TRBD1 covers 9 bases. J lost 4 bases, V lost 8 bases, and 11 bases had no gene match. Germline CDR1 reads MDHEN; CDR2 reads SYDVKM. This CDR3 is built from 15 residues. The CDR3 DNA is TGTGCCAGCCAAGACAGGGGGAGGGCCGCAGAGACCCAGTACTTC. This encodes CASQDRGRAAETQYF.

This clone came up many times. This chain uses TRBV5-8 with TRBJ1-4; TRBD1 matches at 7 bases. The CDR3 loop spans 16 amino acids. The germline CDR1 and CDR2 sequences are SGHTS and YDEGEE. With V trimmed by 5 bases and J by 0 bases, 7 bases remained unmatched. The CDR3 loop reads CASRVGTVATNEKLFF. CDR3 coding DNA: TGTGCCAGCAGAGTGGGGACAGTTGCAACTAATGAAAAACTGTTTTTT.

The CDR3 region has the DNA TGCGCCTCCCGCGGCAACCCTTTTAACTATGGCTACACCTTC. Its translation is CASRGNPFNYGYTF. This chain uses TRBV5-1 with TRBJ1-2, with D unresolved. Trimming removed 10 bases at V and 1 base at J, with 17 bases between. From germline, CDR1 is SGHRS and CDR2 YFSETQ. The CDR3 is 14 residues long.

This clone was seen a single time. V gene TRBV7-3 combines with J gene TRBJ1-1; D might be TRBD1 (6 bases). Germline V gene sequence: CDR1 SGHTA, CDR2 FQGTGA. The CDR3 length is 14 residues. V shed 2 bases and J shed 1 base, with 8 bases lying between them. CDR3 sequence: CASSLYRENTEAFF. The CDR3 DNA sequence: TGTGCCAGCAGCTTATACAGGGAGAACACTGAAGCTTTCTTT.

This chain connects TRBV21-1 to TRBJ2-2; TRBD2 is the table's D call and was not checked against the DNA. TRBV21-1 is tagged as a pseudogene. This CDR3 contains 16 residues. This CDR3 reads CASSKLASGITGELFF. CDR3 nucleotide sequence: TGTGCCAGCAGCAAACTGGCTAGCGGGATAACCGGGGAGCTGTTTTTT.

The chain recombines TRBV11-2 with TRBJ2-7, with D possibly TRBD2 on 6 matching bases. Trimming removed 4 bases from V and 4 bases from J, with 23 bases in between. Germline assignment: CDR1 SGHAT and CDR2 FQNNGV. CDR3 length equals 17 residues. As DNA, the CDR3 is TGTGCCAGCAGCTACCAAGGTGGGCGGAGGGGCTATTACGAGCAGTACTTC. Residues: CASSYQGGRRGYYEQYF.